The clone carrying this TCR beta chain has more than one count but fewer than ten. iRepertoire HTBI primers and Arm-PCR of CDR3 regions built TCR beta libraries. TCRdb ran MiXCR on the multiplex PCR reads and lists one entry per CDR3 protein. The sample includes about 470,000 distinct CDR3 sequences, 20% to 25% of them seen just once. The germline CDR1 and CDR2 sequences are SGHTA and FQGTGA. The CDR3 loop spans 12 amino acids. V lost 5 bases, J lost 7 bases, and 9 bases lay in between. This specimen comes from a study of regulatory T cells in long-lasting Graves disease. Time point in this sample: persistent/refractory GD, antithyroid drugs over 5 years with positive TRAb. RNA from PBMCs was the source of the TCR library.

The TCR originated in a female donor with Graves disease. This specimen was peripheral blood mononuclear cells (PBMCs), taken when the disease was refractory, from a patient treated with antithyroid drugs. This chain uses TRBV7-3 with TRBJ2-1; a weak D match, TRBD2 (6 bases). CDR3 protein: CASSRSGNEQFF. The CDR3 DNA reads TGTGCCAGCAGCAGAAGCGGGAATGAGCAGTTCTTC.